These 4 T cell receptor beta chains originate from one sample sequenced in a study of early T cells in non-severe SARS-CoV-2 infection (TCRdb year 2021). Libraries came from 5' RACE. These reads were obtained on a NextSeq 500. TCRdb took the public reads, trimmed them with fastp at Q25, ran MiXCR for clone calling and kept in-frame beta chains. Each record represents a unique CDR3 protein, reported with the most common genes and DNA among its rows. The sample yields about 39,000 distinct CDR3 sequences; 4.5% to 7% were counted once. The ten largest make up roughly 4.5% of the sample. This specimen consisted of whole blood, obtained at baseline. The receptors come from an adult who was a healthcare worker with PCR-confirmed SARS-CoV-2 infection or an uninfected control (not recorded which).

The V call is TRBV2, the J call TRBJ2-1, with D maybe TRBD2 (6 bases). V lost 5 bases and J lost 6, with 11 bases in between. The CDR3 has 13 amino acids. Germline CDR1 reads SNHLY; CDR2 reads FYNNEI. CDR3 in amino acids: CASSKSGGNEQFF. CDR3 DNA sequence: TGTGCCAGCAGTAAGTCCGGGGGCAATGAGCAGTTCTTC.

At least ten counts were recorded for this clonotype. The chain is built from TRBV5-5 and TRBJ2-1; D may match TRBD1 or TRBD2 (5 bases each). The germline V and J ends were trimmed by 2 bases and 9 bases, with 9 bases remaining between them. The CDR3 sequence is 12 residues long. Germline CDR1 is SGHKS and CDR2 is YYEKEE (reference sequence). Here the CDR3 reads CASSFWGSEQFF. The CDR3 nucleotides read TGTGCCAGCAGCTTTTGGGGGAGTGAGCAGTTCTTC.

V is TRBV20-1 and J is TRBJ2-2, with D hard to call. The V end was cut by 3 bases, the J end by 1 base, with 3 bases between. Looked up from germline, CDR1 is DFQATT and CDR2 is SNEGSKA (reference sequence). This CDR3 comprises 12 residues. This CDR3 reads CSASGNTGELFF. As DNA, the CDR3 is TGCAGTGCTAGCGGGAACACCGGGGAGCTGTTTTTT.

This sequence joins TRBV6-2 or TRBV6-3 and TRBJ2-7; either TRBD1 or TRBD2 may fit D (6 bases each). The length of the CDR3 is 12 residues. Germline loops: CDR1 MNHEY, CDR2 SVGEGT. Trimming took off 7 bases at V and 7 bases at J, with 14 bases between the two ends. CDR3 in amino acids: CASNRGEEEQYF. As DNA, the CDR3 is TGTGCCAGCAATAGGGGGGAAGAGGAGCAGTACTTC.